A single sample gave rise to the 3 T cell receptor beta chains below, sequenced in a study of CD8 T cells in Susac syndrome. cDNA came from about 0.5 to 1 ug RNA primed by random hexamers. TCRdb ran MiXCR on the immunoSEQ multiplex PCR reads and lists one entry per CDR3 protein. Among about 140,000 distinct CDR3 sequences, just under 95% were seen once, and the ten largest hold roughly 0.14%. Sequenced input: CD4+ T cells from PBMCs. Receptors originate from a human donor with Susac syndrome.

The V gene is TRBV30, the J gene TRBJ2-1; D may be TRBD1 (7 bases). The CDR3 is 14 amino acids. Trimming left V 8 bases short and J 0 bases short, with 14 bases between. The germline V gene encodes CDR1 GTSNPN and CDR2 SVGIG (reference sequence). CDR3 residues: CAGGTASSYNEQFF. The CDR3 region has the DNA TGTGCCGGAGGGACAGCAAGCTCCTACAATGAGCAGTTCTTC.

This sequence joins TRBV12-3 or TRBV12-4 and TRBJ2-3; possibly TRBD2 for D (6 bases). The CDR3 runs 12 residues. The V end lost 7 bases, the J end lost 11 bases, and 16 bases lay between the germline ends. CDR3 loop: CASNRDGGGQYF. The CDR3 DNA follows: TGTGCCAGCAACCGAGACGGGGGTGGGCAGTATTTT.

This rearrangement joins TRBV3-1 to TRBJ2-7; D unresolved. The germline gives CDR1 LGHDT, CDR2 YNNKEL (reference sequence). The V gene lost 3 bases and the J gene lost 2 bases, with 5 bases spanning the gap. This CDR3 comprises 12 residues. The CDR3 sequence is CASSHDPYEQYF. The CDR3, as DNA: TGTGCCAGCAGCCACGATCCCTACGAGCAGTACTTC.